These 26 T cell receptor beta chains were sequenced from one sample in a study of radiation and T cells in renal cell carcinoma. As to time point: blood 4 weeks post-SBRT, at nephrectomy. Treatment: 15 Gy SBRT to primary tumor, nephrectomy 4 weeks later. The repertoire was sequenced with immunoSEQ multiplex PCR; TCRdb's copy has only in-frame clones and lacks some. The table has around 100,000 clones, 84% seen once; the top ten hold 6.5% to 8%. This sample comprised blood, obtained from a patient whose treatment included radiotherapy and nephrectomy. The origin of the receptors is a man aged 60-69 years with renal cell carcinoma.

The chain carries TRBV15 and TRBJ2-3; possibly TRBD2 for D (5 bases). V dropped 0 bases and J dropped 2 bases, with 15 bases sitting between them. The CDR3 runs 17 residues. Germline-derived CDR1 and CDR2 are LNHNV and YYDKDF (reference sequence). CDR3 in amino acids: CATSRDQMGDSTDTQYF. CDR3 sequence (DNA): TGTGCCACCAGCAGAGATCAGATGGGAGATTCCACAGATACGCAGTATTTT.

The chain links TRBV19 to TRBJ2-1; D uncertain. CDR1 is LNHDA and CDR2 is SQIVND in the germline V gene (reference sequence). CDR3 size: 15 residues. V lost 7 bases, J lost 0 bases, and 13 bases lay in between. The CDR3 DNA sequence: TGTGCCAGTACCGCCTCATCTAGCTCCTACAATGAGCAGTTCTTC. Protein: CASTASSSSYNEQFF.

This clone occurred a few times. The J gene is TRBJ1-2, the V gene TRBV7-2, with D perhaps TRBD1 (5 bases). The CDR3 contains 14 residues. The germline V gene has CDR1 SGHTA and CDR2 FQGNSA. Trimming removed 5 bases at V and 0 bases at J, with 10 bases between. The CDR3 bases are TGTGCCAGCAGCCCACAGGTTTCTAACTATGGCTACACCTTC. Translating it yields CASSPQVSNYGYTF.

V and J are TRBV28 and TRBJ2-7; 8 bases align to TRBD2. With 3 bases clipped from V and 5 bases from J, the junction kept 9 bases outside the gene matches. The germline V gene has CDR1 MDHEN and CDR2 SYDVKM. The CDR3 is 15 amino acids. The CDR3 DNA follows: TGTGCCAGCAGTTTCGGGGGGGAAGCCCTTGACGAGCAGTACTTC. Translated: CASSFGGEALDEQYF.

The chain combines TRBV7-3 with TRBJ1-2, with 7 positions matching TRBD1. The CDR3 covers 14 residues. Germline CDR1 reads SGHTA; CDR2 reads FQGTGA. Trimming took 4 bases from V and 5 from J; bases not matched to a gene: 7. The CDR3 sequence: CASSSQGLGYGYTF. In nucleotides, the CDR3 is TGTGCCAGCAGCTCACAGGGGCTTGGGTATGGCTACACCTTC.

The rearrangement links TRBV6-1 to TRBJ2-7; D gene ambiguous. The germline V gene has CDR1 MNHNS and CDR2 SASEGT. V was cut by 1 base and J by 3 bases, with 4 bases left in between. The CDR3 is made up of 12 amino acids. The CDR3 region is CASSEGGYEQYF. DNA of the CDR3: TGTGCCAGCAGTGAAGGGGGCTACGAGCAGTACTTC.

This clone was counted between two and nine times. V usage is TRBV7-9 and J usage is TRBJ1-1, with D possibly matching TRBD1 (5 bases). CDR1 and CDR2 (germline): SEHNR, FQNEAQ (reference sequence). Trimming took off 5 bases at V and 5 bases at J, with 9 bases between the two ends. This CDR3 has 12 amino acids. The CDR3 region has the DNA TGTGCCAGCAGCGGGGAGGGGACTGAAGCTTTCTTT. This encodes CASSGEGTEAFF. Based on the CDR3 plus reference TRBV7-9 and TRBJ1-1, the full variable domain is DTGVSQNPRHKITKRGQNVTFRCDPISEHNRLYWYRQTLGQGPEFLTYFQNEAQLEKSRLLSDRFSAERPKGSFSTLEIQRTEQGDSAMYLCASSGEGTEAFFGQGTRLTVV.

The chain recombines TRBV5-1 with TRBJ2-3, with D possibly being TRBD2 (5 bases). The CDR3 extends over 17 amino acids. Germline CDR1 SGHRS, CDR2 YFSETQ. Deletions cut 4 bases from V and 9 bases from J, with 27 bases between. This CDR3 is CASSALLGGTLLETQYF. The CDR3 DNA sequence: TGCGCCAGCAGCGCCCTCCTCGGAGGTACCCTCTTGGAAACGCAGTATTTT.

This clone was detected only once. V gene TRBV7-2 combines with J gene TRBJ1-4, with 8 bases aligning to TRBD1. The germline V gene encodes CDR1 SGHTA and CDR2 FQGNSA. CDR3 length: 15 residues. J gave up 5 bases and V 5 bases, and 7 bases lay outside the gene matches. CDR3 nucleotide sequence: TGTGCCAGCAGCGGACAGACAGGGGAGAATGAAAAACTGTTTTTT. Encoded protein: CASSGQTGENEKLFF. Complete variable domain (other parts from reference TRBV7-2 and TRBJ1-4): GAGVSQSPSNKVTEKGKDVELRCDPISGHTALYWYRQSLGQGLEFLIYFQGNSAPDKSGLPSDRFSAERTGGSVSTLTIQRTQQEDSAVYLCASSGQTGENEKLFFGSGTQLSVL.

The chain recombines TRBV11-3 with TRBJ2-5; D not resolved. Germline CDR1 and CDR2: SGHNT and YENEEA. Trimming removed 3 bases at V and 2 bases at J, with 28 bases between. This CDR3 comprises 20 residues. CDR3 loop: CASSLSSVTGNTLGQETQYF. The CDR3 DNA reads as TGTGCCAGCAGCTTGTCCTCGGTAACGGGTAATACGCTCGGGCAAGAGACCCAGTACTTC.

V gene TRBV6-1 combines with J gene TRBJ1-4; D remains ambiguous. The germline V gene encodes CDR1 MNHNS and CDR2 SASEGT. The CDR3 runs 14 residues. Trimming stripped 3 bases from V and 3 bases from J, with 8 bases between. CDR3 coding DNA: TGTGCCAGCAGTGACAGAGACGCTAATGAAAAACTGTTTTTT. Translation: CASSDRDANEKLFF.

In this sample, this clone turned up once. This chain links TRBV11-3 with TRBJ1-2; D not certain. Looked up from germline, CDR1 is SGHNT and CDR2 is YENEEA. V lost 3 bases and J lost 2, with 13 bases in between. This CDR3 is 15 amino acids long. CDR3 DNA: TGTGCCAGCAGCTTTGTGGACGGGATGAACTATGGCTACACCTTC. Translated, it gives CASSFVDGMNYGYTF.

This chain links TRBV6-4 with TRBJ2-3; D ambiguous. V was cut by 6 bases and J by 4 bases, with 14 bases left in between. The CDR3 spans 14 residues. Germline CDR1 reads MRHNA; CDR2 reads SNTAGT. The CDR3: CASSPAPGADTQYF. The CDR3 DNA reads TGTGCCAGCAGCCCGGCCCCGGGCGCAGATACGCAGTATTTT.

This clone appeared once. The genes are TRBV28 and TRBJ2-6, with D unresolved. This CDR3 region has 14 residues. CDR1 is MDHEN, CDR2 SYDVKM, per germline. Trimming took off 7 bases at V and 0 bases at J, with 7 bases between the two ends. CDR3 protein: CASTRPSGANVLTF. CDR3 coding DNA: TGTGCCAGCACTCGCCCCTCTGGGGCCAACGTCCTGACTTTC.

The rearrangement uses TRBV6-1 and TRBJ1-1; 7 positions agree with TRBD1. In germline, CDR1 is MNHNS, CDR2 SASEGT. Trimming took 3 bases from V and 0 from J; bases not matched to a gene: 4. The CDR3 covers 15 residues. In nucleotides, the CDR3 is TGTGCCAGCAGTGACCAGGGACAGATGAACACTGAAGCTTTCTTT. Its protein is CASSDQGQMNTEAFF.

About this clone itself: One end of the junction does not line up with germline, which may come from a read error. This rearrangement joins TRBV7-6 to TRBJ2-5; D perhaps matches TRBD2 (6 bases). Germline V CDR1 and CDR2: SGHVS, FNYEAQ. This CDR3 is built from 13 residues. DNA of the CDR3: TGTGCCAGCAGCCGACTAGTCCAAGCGACCCAGTACTTC. Its protein product is CASSRLVQATQYF.

The rearrangement uses TRBV10-1 and TRBJ1-2; D uncertain. CDR1 is WNHNN, CDR2 SYGVQD, per germline (reference sequence). The V and J ends lost 2 bases and 2 bases respectively, with 18 bases between them. CDR3 length equals 17 residues. Here the CDR3 reads CASSEIIVGSMNYGYTF. The CDR3 DNA is TGCGCCAGCAGTGAGATTATTGTGGGGTCGATGAACTATGGCTACACCTTC.

The chain links TRBV2 to TRBJ2-1, with 7 positions matching TRBD2. Germline loops: CDR1 SNHLY, CDR2 FYNNEI. The trim removed 6 bases at V and 5 bases at J, leaving 10 bases unmatched. The CDR3 has 15 amino acids. The chain's CDR3 is CASRVGASGNNEQFF. In DNA form, the CDR3 reads TGTGCCAGCAGGGTGGGTGCTAGCGGCAACAATGAGCAGTTCTTC.

The chain combines TRBV25-1 with TRBJ1-1, with D perhaps TRBD1 (6 bases). CDR3 length: 12 amino acids. Trimming cost V 4 bases and J 7 bases, with 10 bases left between them. The germline CDR1 and CDR2 sequences are MGHDK and SYGVNS. The CDR3, as DNA: TGTGCCAGCAGTGTCTTAGGGGGTGAAGCTTTCTTT. It translates to CASSVLGGEAFF.

The chain links TRBV19 to TRBJ1-5; 7 bases map to TRBD1. V was clipped by 3 bases and J by 7 bases; unmatched bases: 9. Germline CDR1 LNHDA, CDR2 SQIVND (reference sequence). The CDR3 is 15 residues long. CDR3 residues: CASSISRGEGQPQHF. CDR3 coding DNA: TGTGCCAGTAGTATTAGCAGGGGGGAAGGCCAGCCCCAGCATTTT.

The rearrangement links TRBV19 to TRBJ2-5; 12 bases agree with TRBD2. After removal of 3 bases from V and 5 bases from J, the junction contained 7 bases not matched to a gene. The CDR3 runs 16 residues. The germline gives CDR1 LNHDA, CDR2 SQIVND (reference sequence). The CDR3 nucleotides are TGTGCCAGTAGTATGCTAGCGGGAGGGGCGGGGGAGACCCAGTACTTC. Its translation: CASSMLAGGAGETQYF.

This chain links TRBV7-9 with TRBJ2-2; TRBD2 is a possible D gene (5 bases). The CDR3 has 15 amino acids. Germline loops: CDR1 SEHNR, CDR2 FQNEAQ (reference sequence). V was cut by 0 bases and J by 6 bases, with 11 bases left in between. CDR3 region: CASSLAGVSPGELFF. The CDR3 DNA reads TGTGCCAGCAGCTTAGCGGGAGTAAGTCCCGGGGAGCTGTTTTTT.

This chain joins TRBV30 and TRBJ2-4; tentative D call: TRBD2 (5 bases). Germline V gene data show CDR1 as GTSNPN and CDR2 as SVGIG (reference sequence). This CDR3 spans 14 amino acids. V lost 2 bases and J lost 1, with 9 bases in between. CDR3 in amino acids: CAWSFPGAKNIQYF. The DNA of the CDR3 is TGTGCCTGGAGTTTTCCGGGGGCCAAAAACATTCAGTACTTC.

The V and J genes are TRBV28 and TRBJ2-1; 13 nucleotides agree with TRBD2. Germline V gives CDR1 MDHEN, CDR2 SYDVKM. The CDR3 sequence is 16 residues long. V gave up 2 bases and J gave up 7 bases; unmatched junction bases: 5. The CDR3 region is CASSLRTSGRRNEQFF. CDR3 coding DNA: TGTGCCAGCAGTTTAAGGACTAGCGGGAGAAGGAATGAGCAGTTCTTC.

The chain carries TRBV18 and TRBJ2-7, with 9 bases lining up with TRBD1. The germline V gene encodes CDR1 KGHSH and CDR2 LQKENI. The CDR3 is 15 amino acids. The junction had 8 bases not matched to a gene; V was cut back by 6 bases and J by 2 bases. CDR3 region: CASSRSRTGAYEQYF. The CDR3 coding sequence is TGTGCCAGCTCCCGAAGTCGGACAGGGGCCTACGAGCAGTACTTC. The full variable domain, with the rest looked up from reference TRBV18 and TRBJ2-7, is NAGVMQNPRHLVRRRGQEARLRCSPMKGHSHVYWYRQLPEEGLKFMVYLQKENIIDESGMPKERFSAEFPKEGPSILRIQQVVRGDSAAYFCASSRSRTGAYEQYFGPGTRLTVT.

This clone has just a few counts. The chain combines TRBV7-3 with TRBJ1-3, with TRBD1 matching over 9 bases. V trimming: 3 bases; J trimming: 4 bases; junction bases outside the gene matches: 7. The CDR3 totals 16 residues. Germline loops: CDR1 SGHTA, CDR2 FQGTGA. CDR3 nucleotide sequence: TGTGCCAGCAGCTTGGTGGGACAGGGCAGCGGAAACACCATATATTTT. This encodes CASSLVGQGSGNTIYF.